What follows are 4 T cell receptor beta chains derived from one specimen sequenced in a study of T-cell memory formation after mild COVID-19. In TCRdb, the 5' RACE reads were re-called with MiXCR into one record per CDR3 protein. The table lists 280,000 or so distinct CDR3 sequences, approximately 8% of them singletons, with about 20% in the top ten. The material sequenced was PBMCs or a T cell subset sorted from them (not recorded which). Receptors originate from a man aged 18 to 30 who had mild COVID-19 (a few samples of this study predate the infection). Cell type and time point are not known.

This clonotype showed up many times. This sequence joins TRBV5-1 and TRBJ1-4, with a tentative D call TRBD1 (5 bases). The CDR3 contains 15 residues. In germline, CDR1 is SGHRS, CDR2 YFSETQ. Trimming cost V 4 bases and J 0 bases, with 10 bases left between them. CDR3 amino acids: CASSTQGATNEKLFF. The CDR3 DNA reads TGCGCCAGCAGCACGCAGGGTGCAACTAATGAAAAACTGTTTTTT.

This clonotype turned up a few times. The chain is built from TRBV9 and TRBJ2-5; D is ambiguous. This CDR3 has 12 amino acids. Trimming took 4 bases from V and 4 from J, leaving 8 bases between them. Germline V gives CDR1 SGDLS, CDR2 YYNGEE. Here the CDR3 reads CASSINGETQYF. In nucleotides, the CDR3 is TGTGCCAGCAGCATCAATGGAGAGACCCAGTACTTC.

The CDR3 DNA is TGTGCCAGCACCTATGGAGGGGGCACAGCCTACGAGCAGTACTTC. This encodes CASTYGGGTAYEQYF. This chain connects TRBV13 to TRBJ2-7; the D gene is possibly TRBD1 (7 bases). Germline V lookup: CDR1 PRHDT, CDR2 FYEKMQ (reference sequence). The CDR3 consists of 15 residues. Trimming pared 7 bases from V and 2 bases from J, leaving 18 bases between.

This clonotype was picked up many times. The chain's CDR3 is CASSTRQGAIEQYV. The CDR3 nucleotides are TGTGCCAGCAGCACACGACAGGGGGCCATCGAGCAGTACGTC. V and J are TRBV6-2 or TRBV6-3 and TRBJ2-7; 10 nucleotides align to TRBD1. V trimming: 6 bases; J trimming: 6 bases; junction bases outside the gene matches: 8. Germline CDR1 and CDR2: MNHEY and SVGEGT. The CDR3 length is 14 residues.